This TCR beta chain was captured in a study of molecular identifiers for immune sequencing clone quantification. Looking at the study overall: Replicate runs used RNA from approximately 20,000 or 98,000 naive CD8 cells, which was split five ways into aliquots, and four of those aliquots were then sequenced.

Per germline, CDR1 SEHNR and CDR2 FQNEAQ (reference sequence). Trimming left V 5 bases short and J 14 bases short, with 17 bases between. There are 12 residues in the CDR3. Study findings and constraints: Around 940,000 naive cells reportedly did not prevent detection of spiked Jurkat TCR RNA from one cell.

In the sort, naive CD8 T cells were defined as CD8+CD4-CCR7+CD45RA+. Both previously described methods and listed TCR primers were employed to make bulk TCR libraries. TCRdb re-called the PCR reads through MiXCR, storing one row per CDR3 protein. There are tens of thousands of distinct CDR3 sequences in the sample; roughly 25% occur only once, and 0.78% lies in the top ten. With respect to this clonotype: Its antigen is undetermined.

The chain has TRBV7-9 and TRBJ2-3, with TRBD1 as a possible D gene (6 bases). Sequences were obtained from naive CD8+ T cells from blood, with Jurkat cell RNA spiked in. Subset: FACS-sorted CD8+CD4-CCR7+CD45RA+ naive T cells. This receptor was taken from a human donor in good health. Some libraries in this study had Jurkat cell RNA spiked in. CDR3 in DNA: TGTGCCAGCAGCCAGGCGGGTCAGGGGTGGTATTTT. Translating gives CASSQAGQGWYF.